Included here is one TCR beta chain sequence, with context. Libraries were prepared by immunoSEQ multiplex PCR; TCRdb keeps only in-frame clonotypes and omits some of them. This repertoire comprises approximately 190,000 clones; its ten largest clones make up roughly 2%. These data come from a study of control samples from healthy donors and cancer patients. The CDR3 extends over 13 amino acids. The ends lost 5 bases at V and 7 bases at J; junction bases unmatched: 7. Germline CDR1 SEHNR, CDR2 FQNEAQ (reference sequence). The sample consisted of blood. The receptor was derived from a woman aged 25 to 45 in good health. The chain couples TRBV7-9 to TRBJ1-1; TRBD1 aligns across 7 bases. The DNA for the CDR3 is TGTGCCAGCAGCATGGGACAGCCCTTTGAAGCTTTCTTT. Translation: CASSMGQPFEAFF.